This TCR beta chain comes out of a study of human T cells and chemical hapten exposure. Trimming cost V 6 bases and J 8 bases; bases outside gene matches: 7. This CDR3 comprises 14 residues. CDR1 is MDHEN and CDR2 is SYDVKM in the germline V gene. Study outcomes and limitations: Unchanged with DPC sensitization were TCRs above 1 in 1000 frequency.

The time point: pre-sensitization, week 0. This sample's treatment: therapeutic diphenylcyclopropenone sensitization with weekly scalp DPC. In regard to this clonotype: The antigen is undetermined.

Each CDR3 protein gets one entry after TCRdb re-called the RACE reads with MiXCR. The sample records 190,000 or so distinct CDR3 sequences, 30% being singletons. The sample was whole blood, taken in connection with sensitization to the hapten diphenylcyclopropenone (DPC). The rearrangement uses TRBV28 and TRBJ1-2; 12 bases are a match to TRBD1. This TCR was sampled from a woman in her twenties or thirties with alopecia areata. Some clones in this sample may be carry-over from other donors' samples. Here the CDR3 DNA reads TGTGCCAGCAGGCTCGCCGGGACAGGGGGCGGCTACACCTTC. It is translated as CASRLAGTGGGYTF.